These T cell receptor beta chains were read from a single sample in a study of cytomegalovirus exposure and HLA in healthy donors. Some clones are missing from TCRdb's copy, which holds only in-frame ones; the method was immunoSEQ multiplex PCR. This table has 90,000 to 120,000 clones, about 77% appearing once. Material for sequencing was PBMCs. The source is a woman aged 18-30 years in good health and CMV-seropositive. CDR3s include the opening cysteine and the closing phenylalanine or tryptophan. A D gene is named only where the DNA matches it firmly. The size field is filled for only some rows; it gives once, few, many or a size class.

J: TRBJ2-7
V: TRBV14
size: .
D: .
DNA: TGTGCCAGCAGCCAAGAAGTGGGGAGACACCGTATCTTC
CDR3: CASSQEVGRHRIF

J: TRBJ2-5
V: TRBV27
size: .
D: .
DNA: TGTGCCAGCAGGCCCCGGGTCTCGGGAGAGACCCAGTACTTC
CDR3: CASRPRVSGETQYF

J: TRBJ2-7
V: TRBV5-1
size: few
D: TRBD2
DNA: TGCGCCAGCAGCCAGGGACTAGCGGGAGCGGACGAGCAGTACTTC
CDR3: CASSQGLAGADEQYF

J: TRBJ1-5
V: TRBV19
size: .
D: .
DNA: TGTGCCAGTAGGAAAGACTATCAGCCCCAGCATTTT
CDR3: CASRKDYQPQHF

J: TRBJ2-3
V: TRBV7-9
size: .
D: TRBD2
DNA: TGTGCCAGCAGCCGATTAGCGGGAGGGCCGGAAGATACGCAGTATTTT
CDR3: CASSRLAGGPEDTQYF

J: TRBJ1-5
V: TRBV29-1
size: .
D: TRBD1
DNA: TGCAGCGTTGCCTCGGACAGGGATCAGCCCCAGCATTTT
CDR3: CSVASDRDQPQHF

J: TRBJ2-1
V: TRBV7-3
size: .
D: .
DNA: TGTGCCAGCAGTTGGGCCTTGAACAATGAGCAGTTCTTC
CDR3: CASSWALNNEQFF

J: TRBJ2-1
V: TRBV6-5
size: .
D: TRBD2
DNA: TGTGCCAGCAGTTTTTTTGCGGGGGACAATGAGCAGTTCTTC
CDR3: CASSFFAGDNEQFF

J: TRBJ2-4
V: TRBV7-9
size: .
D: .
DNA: TGTGCCAGCAGCTTAAACCTCAGGCGGGGCAAAAACATTCAGTACTTC
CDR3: CASSLNLRRGKNIQYF

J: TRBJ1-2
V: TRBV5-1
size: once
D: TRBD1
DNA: TGCGCCAGCAGCTTGGAGGGGGCTTATGGCTACACCTTC
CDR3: CASSLEGAYGYTF

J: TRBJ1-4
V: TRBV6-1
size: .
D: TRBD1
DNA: TGTGCCAGCAGCGACCGGACAGGGCTTAATGAAAAACTGTTTTTT
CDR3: CASSDRTGLNEKLFF

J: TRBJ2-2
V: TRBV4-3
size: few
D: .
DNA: TGCGCCAGTGTCGGGACCGGGGAGCTGTTTTTT
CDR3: CASVGTGELFF

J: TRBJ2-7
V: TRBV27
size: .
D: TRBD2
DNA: TGTGCCAGCAGTTTATCGAGCGGCAGACGGGAGGGTCTCTACGAGCAGTACTTC
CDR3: CASSLSSGRREGLYEQYF

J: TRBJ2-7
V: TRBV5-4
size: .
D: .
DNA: TGTGCCAGCAGCCTGTACGAGCAGTACTTC
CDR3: CASSLYEQYF